This T cell receptor beta chain is drawn from a study of blood T cell repertoires in COVID-19. Study as a whole: Some COVID-19 samples were acute and others convalescent; all came from the United States, Italy and Spain. From T cells, B-cell-depleted T cells, or PBMCs came the material, which was cDNA or gDNA.

In the authors' methods: From reference gene primer amplification, estimates of nucleated cell counts were derived. Assay used: immunoSEQ multiplex PCR; TCRdb lists only in-frame clones, some missing. That table supplies the V and J calls and clone size; D and trimming were determined from the DNA. The sample consists of some 150,000 clones, around nine tenths of them appearing once. The trim removed 2 bases at V and 6 bases at J, leaving 7 bases unmatched. The CDR3 has 15 amino acids. Germline lookup yields CDR1 ENHRY and CDR2 SYGVKD. Material for sequencing was peripheral blood. J is TRBJ2-7 and V is TRBV10-3; 10 nucleotides line up with TRBD2. This sequence was found in a woman in her forties with acute or convalescent COVID-19. CDR3 coding DNA: TGTGCCATCAGTGAGGGGCTAGCGGGAGTAGTCGAGCAGTACTTC. Its translation: CAISEGLAGVVEQYF.